The source of this T cell receptor (beta chain) is a study of CD8 T cells in ankylosing spondylitis. Study-level points and caveats: Earlier reports found some motif variants in synovial fluid and blood in reactive arthritis. What appeared characteristic of ankylosing spondylitis blood was a TCR beta motif of 7 or 8 highly homologous variants. CD8+ by phenotype, disease-linked clones were relatively rare in peripheral blood.

Worth noting for this clonotype: Its antigen remains unidentified.

Losses at the gene ends were 2 bases for V and 6 bases for J; bases not matched to a gene: 3. This CDR3 contains 13 residues. Per germline, CDR1 SGHRS and CDR2 YFSETQ. Preparation of TCR beta libraries was done by quantitative 5'-RACE with molecular barcodes. One entry per CDR3 protein results from TCRdb running MiXCR on the 5' RACE reads. The data show about 96,000 distinct CDR3 sequences, around 27% seen once. This clonotype originated in a male donor with ankylosing spondylitis or in good health (not recorded which). Sequenced: blood, either unsorted or a sorted T cell fraction (not recorded which). The chain joins TRBV5-1 to TRBJ1-2, with TRBD1 identical over 8 bases. The CDR3 here is CASSFPGQDGYTF. In DNA, the CDR3 is TGCGCCAGCAGCTTTCCGGGACAGGATGGCTACACCTTC. The whole variable domain, filled in from reference TRBV5-1 and TRBJ1-2, reads KAGVTQTPRYLIKTRGQQVTLSCSPISGHRSVSWYQQTPGQGLQFLFEYFSETQRNKGNFPGRFSGRQFSNSRSEMNVSTLELGDSALYLCASSFPGQDGYTFGSGTRLTVV.